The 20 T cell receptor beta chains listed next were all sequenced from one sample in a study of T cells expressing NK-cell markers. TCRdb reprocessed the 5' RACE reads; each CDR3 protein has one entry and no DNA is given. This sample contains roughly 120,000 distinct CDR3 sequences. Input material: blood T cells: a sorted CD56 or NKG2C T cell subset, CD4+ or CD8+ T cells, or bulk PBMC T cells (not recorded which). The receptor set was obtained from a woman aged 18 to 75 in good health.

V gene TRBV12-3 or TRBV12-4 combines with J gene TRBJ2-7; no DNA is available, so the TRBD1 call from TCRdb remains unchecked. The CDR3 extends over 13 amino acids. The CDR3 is CASSFPGAYEQYF.

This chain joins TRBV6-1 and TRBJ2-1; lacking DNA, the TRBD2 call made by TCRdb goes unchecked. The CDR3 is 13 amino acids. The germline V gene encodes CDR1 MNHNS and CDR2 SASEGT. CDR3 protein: CASRTSGPNEQFF.

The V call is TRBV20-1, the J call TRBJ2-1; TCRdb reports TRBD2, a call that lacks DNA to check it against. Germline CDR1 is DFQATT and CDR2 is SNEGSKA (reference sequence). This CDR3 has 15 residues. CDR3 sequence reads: CSAYRLAGPYNEQFF.

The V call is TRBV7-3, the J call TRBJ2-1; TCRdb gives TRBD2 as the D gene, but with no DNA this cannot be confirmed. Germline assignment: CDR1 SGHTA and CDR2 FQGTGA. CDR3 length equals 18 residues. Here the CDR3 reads CASSLTGLQSSGYNEQFF.

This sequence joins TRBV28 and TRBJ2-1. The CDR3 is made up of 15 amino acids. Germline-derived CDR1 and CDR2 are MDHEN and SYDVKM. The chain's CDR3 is CASSLFGGINNEQFF.

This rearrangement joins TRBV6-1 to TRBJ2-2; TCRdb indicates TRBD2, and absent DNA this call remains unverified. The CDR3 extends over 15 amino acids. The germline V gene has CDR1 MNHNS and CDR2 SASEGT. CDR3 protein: CASPPGEGRTGELFF.

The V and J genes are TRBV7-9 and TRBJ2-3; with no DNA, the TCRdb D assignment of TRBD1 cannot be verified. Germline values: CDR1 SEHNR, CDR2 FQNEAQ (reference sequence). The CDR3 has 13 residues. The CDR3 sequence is CAGRTGGTDTQYF.

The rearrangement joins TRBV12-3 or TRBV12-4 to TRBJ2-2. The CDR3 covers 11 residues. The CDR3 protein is CASSLPGELFF.

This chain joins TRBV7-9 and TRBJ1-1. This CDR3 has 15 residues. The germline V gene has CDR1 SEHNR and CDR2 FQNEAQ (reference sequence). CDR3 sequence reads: CASSLGPLSNTEAFF.

CDR3 in amino acids: CASSQGLAGGPDTGELFF. The chain combines TRBV14 with TRBJ2-2; there is no DNA to check the TCRdb D call of TRBD2. Germline V lookup: CDR1 SGHDN, CDR2 FVKESK. This CDR3 is 18 amino acids long.

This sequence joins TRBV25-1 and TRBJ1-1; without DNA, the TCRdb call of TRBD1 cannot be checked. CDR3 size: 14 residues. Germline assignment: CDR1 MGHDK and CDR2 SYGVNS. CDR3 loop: CASSEGPGQLRAFF.

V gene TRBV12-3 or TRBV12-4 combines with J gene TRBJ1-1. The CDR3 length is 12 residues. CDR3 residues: CASRSGHLEAFF.

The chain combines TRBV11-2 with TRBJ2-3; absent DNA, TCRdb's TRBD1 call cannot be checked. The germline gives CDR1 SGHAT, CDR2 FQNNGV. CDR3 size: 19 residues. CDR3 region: CASSPTTLTGTGNTDTQYF.

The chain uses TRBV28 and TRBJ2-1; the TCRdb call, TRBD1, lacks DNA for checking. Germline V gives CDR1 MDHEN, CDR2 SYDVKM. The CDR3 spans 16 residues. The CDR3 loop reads CASSPYLTGNYNEQFF.

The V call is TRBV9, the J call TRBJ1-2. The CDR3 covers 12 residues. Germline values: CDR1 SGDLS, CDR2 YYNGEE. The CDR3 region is CASSSRSYGYTF.

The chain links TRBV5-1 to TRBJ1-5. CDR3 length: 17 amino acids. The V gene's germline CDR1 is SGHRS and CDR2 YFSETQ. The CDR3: CASSRDLGGLSNQPQHF.

The CDR3 spells CATSRDEESSYEQYF. The chain has TRBV15 and TRBJ2-7. Germline V gives CDR1 LNHNV, CDR2 YYDKDF (reference sequence). This CDR3 has 15 residues.

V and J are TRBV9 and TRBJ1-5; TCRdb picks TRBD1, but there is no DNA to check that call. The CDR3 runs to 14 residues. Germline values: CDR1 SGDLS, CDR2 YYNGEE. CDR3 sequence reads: CASSPHEGGQPQHF.

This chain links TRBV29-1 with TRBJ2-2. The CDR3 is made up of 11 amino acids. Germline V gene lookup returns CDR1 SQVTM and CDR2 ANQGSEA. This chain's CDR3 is CSCGQTGELFF.

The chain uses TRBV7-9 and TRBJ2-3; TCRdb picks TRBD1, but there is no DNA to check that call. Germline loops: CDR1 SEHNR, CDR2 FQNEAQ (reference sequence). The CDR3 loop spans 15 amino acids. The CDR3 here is CASSLDLGQGDTQYF.